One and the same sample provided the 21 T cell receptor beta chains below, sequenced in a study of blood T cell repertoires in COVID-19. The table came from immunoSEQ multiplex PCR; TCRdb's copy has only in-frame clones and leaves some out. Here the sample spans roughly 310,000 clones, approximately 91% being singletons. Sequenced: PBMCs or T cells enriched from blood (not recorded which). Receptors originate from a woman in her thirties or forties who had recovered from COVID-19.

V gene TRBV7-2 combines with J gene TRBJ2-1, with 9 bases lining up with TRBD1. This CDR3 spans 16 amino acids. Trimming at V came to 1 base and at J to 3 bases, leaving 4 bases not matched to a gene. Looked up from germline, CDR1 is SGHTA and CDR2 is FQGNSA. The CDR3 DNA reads TGTGCCAGCAGCTTAGGGCGGGGACAGGGCTACAATGAGCAGTTCTTC. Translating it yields CASSLGRGQGYNEQFF. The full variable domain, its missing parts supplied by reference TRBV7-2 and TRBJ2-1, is GAGVSQSPSNKVTEKGKDVELRCDPISGHTALYWYRQSLGQGLEFLIYFQGNSAPDKSGLPSDRFSAERTGGSVSTLTIQRTQQEDSAVYLCASSLGRGQGYNEQFFGPGTRLTVL.

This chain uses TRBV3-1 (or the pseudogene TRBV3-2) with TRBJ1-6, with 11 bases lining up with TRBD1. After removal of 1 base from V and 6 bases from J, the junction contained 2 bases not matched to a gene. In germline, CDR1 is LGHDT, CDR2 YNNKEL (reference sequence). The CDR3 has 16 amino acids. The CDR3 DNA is TGTGCCAGCAGCCAAGGGGGGACAGGGGGTAATTCACCCCTCCACTTT. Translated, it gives CASSQGGTGGNSPLHF.

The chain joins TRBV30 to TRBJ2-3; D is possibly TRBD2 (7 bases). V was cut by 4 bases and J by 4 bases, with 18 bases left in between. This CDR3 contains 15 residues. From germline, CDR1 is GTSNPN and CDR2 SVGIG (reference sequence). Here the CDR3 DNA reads TGTGCCTGGAAGCGGGAAGGAGGGGGAGCAGATACGCAGTATTTT. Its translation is CAWKREGGGADTQYF.

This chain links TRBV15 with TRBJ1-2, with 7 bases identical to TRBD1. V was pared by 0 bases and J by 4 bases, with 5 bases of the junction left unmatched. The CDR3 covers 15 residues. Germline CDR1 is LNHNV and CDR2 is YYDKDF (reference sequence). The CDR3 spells CATSREPGGSYGYTF. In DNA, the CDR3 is TGTGCCACCAGCAGAGAGCCAGGGGGAAGCTATGGCTACACCTTC. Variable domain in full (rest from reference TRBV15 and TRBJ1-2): DAMVIQNPRYQVTQFGKPVTLSCSQTLNHNVMYWYQQKSSQAPKLLFHYYDKDFNNEADTPDNFQSRRPNTSFCFLDIRSPGLGDTAMYLCATSREPGGSYGYTFGSGTRLTVV.

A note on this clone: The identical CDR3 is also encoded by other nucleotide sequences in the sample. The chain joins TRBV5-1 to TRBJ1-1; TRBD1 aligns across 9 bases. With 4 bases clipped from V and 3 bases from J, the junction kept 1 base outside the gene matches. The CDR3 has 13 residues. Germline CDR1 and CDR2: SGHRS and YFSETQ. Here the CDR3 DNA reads TGCGCCAGCAGCAGGACAGGGGACACTGAAGCTTTCTTT. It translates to CASSRTGDTEAFF.

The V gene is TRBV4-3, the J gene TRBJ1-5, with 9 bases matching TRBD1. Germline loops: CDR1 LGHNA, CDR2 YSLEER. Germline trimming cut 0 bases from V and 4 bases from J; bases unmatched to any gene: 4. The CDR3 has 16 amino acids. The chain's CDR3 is CASSQDSTGGNQPQHF. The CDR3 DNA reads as TGCGCCAGCAGCCAAGATTCGACAGGGGGGAATCAGCCCCAGCATTTT.

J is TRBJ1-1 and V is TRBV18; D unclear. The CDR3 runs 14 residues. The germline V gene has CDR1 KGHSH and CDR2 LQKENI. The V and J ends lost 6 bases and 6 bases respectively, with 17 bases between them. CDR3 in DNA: TGTGCCAGCTCCTCCGGGAGGGTATGGCCTGAAGCTTTCTTT. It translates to CASSSGRVWPEAFF.

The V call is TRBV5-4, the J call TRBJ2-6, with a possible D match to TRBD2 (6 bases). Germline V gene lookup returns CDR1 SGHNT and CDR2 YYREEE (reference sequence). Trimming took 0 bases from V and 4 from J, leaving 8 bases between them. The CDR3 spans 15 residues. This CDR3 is CASSLGGVGANVLTF. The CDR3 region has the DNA TGTGCCAGCAGCTTGGGGGGGGTAGGGGCCAACGTCCTGACTTTC. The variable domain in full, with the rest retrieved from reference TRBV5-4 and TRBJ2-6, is ETGVTQSPTHLIKTRGQQVTLRCSSQSGHNTVSWYQQALGQGPQFIFQYYREEENGRGNFPPRFSGLQFPNYSSELNVNALELDDSALYLCASSLGGVGANVLTFGAGSRLTVL.

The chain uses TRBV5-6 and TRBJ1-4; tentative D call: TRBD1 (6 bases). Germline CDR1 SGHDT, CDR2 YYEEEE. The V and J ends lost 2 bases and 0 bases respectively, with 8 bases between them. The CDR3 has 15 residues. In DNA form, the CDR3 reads TGTGCCAGCAGCTTATACAGGGCAACTAATGAAAAACTGTTTTTT. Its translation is CASSLYRATNEKLFF.

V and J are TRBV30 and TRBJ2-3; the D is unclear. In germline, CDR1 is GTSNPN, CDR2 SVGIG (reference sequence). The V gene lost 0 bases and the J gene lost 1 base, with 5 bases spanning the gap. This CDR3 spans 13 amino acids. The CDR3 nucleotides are TGTGCCTGGAGTGTACGGGGCACAGATACGCAGTATTTT. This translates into CAWSVRGTDTQYF.

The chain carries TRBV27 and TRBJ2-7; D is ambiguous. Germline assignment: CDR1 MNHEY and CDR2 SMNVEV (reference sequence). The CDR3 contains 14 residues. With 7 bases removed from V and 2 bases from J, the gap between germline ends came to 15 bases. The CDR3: CASKERKATYEQYF. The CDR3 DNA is TGTGCCAGCAAGGAGAGGAAAGCCACCTACGAGCAGTACTTC.

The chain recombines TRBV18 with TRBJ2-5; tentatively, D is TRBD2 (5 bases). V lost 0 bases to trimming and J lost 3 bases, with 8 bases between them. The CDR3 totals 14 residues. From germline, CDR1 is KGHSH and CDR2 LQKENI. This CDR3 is CASSPPNGKETQYF. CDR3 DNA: TGTGCCAGCTCACCACCGAACGGGAAAGAGACCCAGTACTTC.

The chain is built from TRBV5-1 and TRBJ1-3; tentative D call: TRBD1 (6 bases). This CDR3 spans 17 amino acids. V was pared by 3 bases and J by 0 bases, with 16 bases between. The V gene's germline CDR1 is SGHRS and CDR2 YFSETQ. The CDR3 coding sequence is TGCGCCAGCAGCTCGTCCCGGGACATGGCCTCTGGAAACACCATATATTTT. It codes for CASSSSRDMASGNTIYF.

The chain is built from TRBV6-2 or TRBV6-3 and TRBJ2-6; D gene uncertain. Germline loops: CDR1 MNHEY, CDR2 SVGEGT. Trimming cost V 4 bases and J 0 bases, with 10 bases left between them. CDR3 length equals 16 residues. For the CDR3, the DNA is TGTGCCAGCAGTTCCCCCCGTAGCTCTGGGGCCAACGTCCTGACTTTC. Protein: CASSSPRSSGANVLTF.

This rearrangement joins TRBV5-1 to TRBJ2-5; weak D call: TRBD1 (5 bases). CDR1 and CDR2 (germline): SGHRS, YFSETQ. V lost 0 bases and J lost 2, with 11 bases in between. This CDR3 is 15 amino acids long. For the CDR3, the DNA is TGCGCCAGCAGCTTGGGGGTCGGACAACAAGAGACCCAGTACTTC. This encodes CASSLGVGQQETQYF.

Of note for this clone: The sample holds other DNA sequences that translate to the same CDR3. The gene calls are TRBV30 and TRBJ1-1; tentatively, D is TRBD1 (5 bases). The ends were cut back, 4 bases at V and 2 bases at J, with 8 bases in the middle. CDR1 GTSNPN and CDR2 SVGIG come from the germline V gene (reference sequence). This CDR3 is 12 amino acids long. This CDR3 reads CAWIGGNTEAFF. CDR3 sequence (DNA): TGTGCCTGGATCGGGGGAAACACTGAAGCTTTCTTT.

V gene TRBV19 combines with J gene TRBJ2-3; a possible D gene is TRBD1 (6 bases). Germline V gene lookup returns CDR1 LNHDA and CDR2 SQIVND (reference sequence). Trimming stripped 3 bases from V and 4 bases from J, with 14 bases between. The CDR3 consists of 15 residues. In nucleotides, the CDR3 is TGTGCCAGTAGTATTAGGCAGGGGTTCTCAGATACGCAGTATTTT. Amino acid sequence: CASSIRQGFSDTQYF.

The CDR3 nucleotides read TGTGCCAGTAGTATGGGCAGGGTTAACTATGGCTACACCTTC. This sequence encodes CASSMGRVNYGYTF. The chain has TRBV19 and TRBJ1-2, with D possibly TRBD1 on 5 matching bases. This CDR3 has 14 amino acids. Deletions cut 3 bases from V and 1 base from J, with 9 bases between. Per germline, CDR1 LNHDA and CDR2 SQIVND (reference sequence).

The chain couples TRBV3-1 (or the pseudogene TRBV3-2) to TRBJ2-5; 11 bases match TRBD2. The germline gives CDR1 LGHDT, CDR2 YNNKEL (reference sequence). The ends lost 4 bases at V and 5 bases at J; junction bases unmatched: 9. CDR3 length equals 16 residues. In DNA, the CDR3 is TGTGCCAGCAGCCTATCTTTAGCGGGGGGGCTCGAGACCCAGTACTTC. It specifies CASSLSLAGGLETQYF.

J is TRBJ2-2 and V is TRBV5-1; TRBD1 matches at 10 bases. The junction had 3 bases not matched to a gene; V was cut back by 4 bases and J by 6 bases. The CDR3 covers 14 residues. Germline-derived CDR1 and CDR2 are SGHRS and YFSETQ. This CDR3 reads CASSRTGGAGELFF. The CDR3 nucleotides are TGCGCCAGCAGCCGGACAGGGGGGGCCGGGGAGCTGTTTTTT.

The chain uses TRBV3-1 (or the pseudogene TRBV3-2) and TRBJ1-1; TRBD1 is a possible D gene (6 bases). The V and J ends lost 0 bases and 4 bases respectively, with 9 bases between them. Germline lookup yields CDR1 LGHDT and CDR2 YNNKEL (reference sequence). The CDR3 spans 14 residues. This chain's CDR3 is CASSQDGGATEAFF. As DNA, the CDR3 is TGTGCCAGCAGCCAAGATGGGGGGGCCACTGAAGCTTTCTTT.